Listed below are T cell receptor beta chains from one sample, sequenced in a study of blood T cell repertoires in COVID-19. Data came from immunoSEQ multiplex PCR; TCRdb stores just in-frame clones and leaves some out. The sample carries 50,000 to 75,000 clones, roughly 91% recorded once. Sequencing was performed on peripheral blood. The receptors were sampled from a human donor in a cohort sampled during active COVID-19. Both conserved end residues are part of each CDR3. The order of the fields is CDR3 length, D gene, J gene, clone size, V gene, CDR3 protein, CDR3 DNA. A D gene is named only where the DNA matches it firmly. Where a row states a size, it is once, few, many or the class of an expanded clone; other rows omit it.

CDR3 length: 16
D gene: NA
J gene: TRBJ2-7
clone size: once
V gene: TRBV4-1
CDR3 protein: CASSPSSNAISYEQYF
CDR3 DNA: TGCGCCAGCAGCCCCTCCTCTAATGCTATCTCCTACGAGCAGTACTTC

CDR3 length: 14
D gene: TRBD1
J gene: TRBJ2-5
clone size: NA
V gene: TRBV19
CDR3 protein: CASSITGGMETQYF
CDR3 DNA: TGTGCCAGTAGTATCACAGGGGGCATGGAGACCCAGTACTTC

CDR3 length: 15
D gene: TRBD1
J gene: TRBJ2-1
clone size: NA
V gene: TRBV6-5
CDR3 protein: CASSPGQGALGEQFF
CDR3 DNA: TGTGCCAGCAGCCCGGGACAGGGGGCCCTGGGTGAGCAGTTCTTC

CDR3 length: 14
D gene: NA
J gene: TRBJ1-2
clone size: NA
V gene: TRBV28
CDR3 protein: CASSLSGGHYGYTF
CDR3 DNA: TGTGCCAGCAGTTTATCAGGAGGGCACTATGGCTACACCTTC

CDR3 length: 14
D gene: NA
J gene: TRBJ1-5
clone size: NA
V gene: TRBV24-1
CDR3 protein: CATTHGEGNQPQHF
CDR3 DNA: TGTGCCACCACCCATGGGGAGGGTAATCAGCCCCAGCATTTT

CDR3 length: 16
D gene: NA
J gene: TRBJ1-1
clone size: few
V gene: TRBV5-4
CDR3 protein: CASSLAGGIMNTEAFF
CDR3 DNA: TGTGCCAGCAGCTTGGCGGGGGGAATCATGAACACTGAAGCTTTCTTT

CDR3 length: 15
D gene: NA
J gene: TRBJ1-1
clone size: NA
V gene: TRBV5-5
CDR3 protein: CASSLGQADDTEAFF
CDR3 DNA: TGTGCCAGCAGCTTGGGACAGGCAGATGACACTGAAGCTTTCTTT

CDR3 length: 16
D gene: TRBD2
J gene: TRBJ2-5
clone size: few
V gene: TRBV12-5
CDR3 protein: CASASGLAGLGETQYF
CDR3 DNA: TGTGCTAGTGCCTCCGGGCTAGCGGGGTTAGGGGAGACCCAGTACTTC

CDR3 length: 16
D gene: TRBD1
J gene: TRBJ2-2
clone size: NA
V gene: TRBV18
CDR3 protein: CASSPEDRGNTGELFF
CDR3 DNA: TGTGCCAGCTCACCCGAAGACAGGGGTAACACCGGGGAGCTGTTTTTT

CDR3 length: 16
D gene: TRBD2
J gene: TRBJ2-3
clone size: NA
V gene: TRBV5-1
CDR3 protein: CASSLDRGLVSDTQYF
CDR3 DNA: TGCGCCAGCAGCTTGGATAGGGGACTAGTTTCCGATACGCAGTATTTT

CDR3 length: 17
D gene: TRBD1
J gene: TRBJ1-6
clone size: once
V gene: TRBV7-9
CDR3 protein: CASSFPGQGSHNSPLHF
CDR3 DNA: TGTGCCAGCAGCTTTCCGGGACAGGGGAGTCATAATTCACCCCTCCACTTT

CDR3 length: 14
D gene: TRBD1
J gene: TRBJ2-3
clone size: NA
V gene: TRBV6-5
CDR3 protein: CAVRTGLLADTQYF
CDR3 DNA: TGTGCCGTCCGGACAGGCCTCCTCGCAGATACGCAGTATTTT

CDR3 length: 18
D gene: TRBD2
J gene: TRBJ2-3
clone size: NA
V gene: TRBV5-1
CDR3 protein: CASSFRTSGRGGTDTQYF
CDR3 DNA: TGCGCCAGCAGCTTTAGGACTAGCGGGAGAGGAGGCACAGATACGCAGTATTTT

CDR3 length: 16
D gene: TRBD1
J gene: TRBJ2-1
clone size: NA
V gene: TRBV6-5
CDR3 protein: CASSSLTGRLYREQFF
CDR3 DNA: TGTGCCAGCAGTTCCCTGACAGGGAGATTGTATCGGGAGCAGTTCTTC

CDR3 length: 15
D gene: NA
J gene: TRBJ2-5
clone size: NA
V gene: TRBV11-1
CDR3 protein: CASSFVSGYGETQYF
CDR3 DNA: TGTGCCAGCAGCTTTGTGAGCGGGTACGGAGAGACCCAGTACTTC

CDR3 length: 14
D gene: TRBD2
J gene: TRBJ2-3
clone size: NA
V gene: TRBV11-2
CDR3 protein: CASSARTSGDTQYF
CDR3 DNA: TGTGCCAGCAGCGCTAGGACTAGCGGGGATACGCAGTATTTT

CDR3 length: 14
D gene: NA
J gene: TRBJ2-7
clone size: NA
V gene: TRBV12-1
CDR3 protein: CASSLGKQGAAQYF
CDR3 DNA: TGTGCCAGCAGCTTGGGGAAACAGGGGGCCGCGCAGTACTTC

CDR3 length: 12
D gene: TRBD1
J gene: TRBJ2-7
clone size: NA
V gene: TRBV6-5
CDR3 protein: CAGTGNSYEQYF
CDR3 DNA: TGTGCCGGGACAGGAAACTCCTACGAGCAGTACTTC

CDR3 length: 16
D gene: NA
J gene: TRBJ2-5
clone size: NA
V gene: TRBV28
CDR3 protein: CASTPILGGRQETQYF
CDR3 DNA: TGTGCCAGCACCCCCATTTTAGGGGGAAGACAAGAGACCCAGTACTTC

CDR3 length: 19
D gene: NA
J gene: TRBJ1-3
clone size: NA
V gene: TRBV7-2
CDR3 protein: CASSPVGGYVRGSGNTIYF
CDR3 DNA: TGTGCCAGCAGCCCCGTCGGGGGGTATGTACGTGGCTCTGGAAACACCATATATTTT

CDR3 length: 15
D gene: NA
J gene: TRBJ1-1
clone size: NA
V gene: TRBV5-1
CDR3 protein: CASSWGGGQNTEAFF
CDR3 DNA: TGCGCCAGCAGCTGGGGGGGCGGCCAGAACACTGAAGCTTTCTTT

CDR3 length: 16
D gene: TRBD2
J gene: TRBJ2-4
clone size: few
V gene: TRBV7-9
CDR3 protein: CASSVTSGVSKNIQYF
CDR3 DNA: TGTGCCAGCAGCGTGACTAGCGGCGTTTCCAAAAACATTCAGTACTTC

CDR3 length: 13
D gene: NA
J gene: TRBJ1-3
clone size: NA
V gene: TRBV19
CDR3 protein: CASSISRGNTIYF
CDR3 DNA: TGTGCCAGTAGTATTTCCAGGGGAAACACCATATATTTT

CDR3 length: 14
D gene: NA
J gene: TRBJ2-7
clone size: NA
V gene: TRBV7-8
CDR3 protein: CASSPGGLAYEQYF
CDR3 DNA: TGTGCCAGCAGCCCAGGGGGGCTCGCCTACGAGCAGTACTTC

CDR3 length: 16
D gene: NA
J gene: TRBJ2-7
clone size: medium-sized
V gene: TRBV7-2
CDR3 protein: CASSLVGLASPYEQYF
CDR3 DNA: TGTGCCAGCAGCTTAGTCGGCCTAGCGAGCCCCTACGAGCAGTACTTC

CDR3 length: 18
D gene: TRBD1
J gene: TRBJ2-3
clone size: once
V gene: TRBV10-3
CDR3 protein: CAISVTLLGQGRTDTQYF
CDR3 DNA: TGTGCCATCAGTGTTACACTTTTGGGACAGGGAAGGACAGATACGCAGTATTTT

CDR3 length: 18
D gene: TRBD1
J gene: TRBJ2-4
clone size: few
V gene: TRBV27
CDR3 protein: CASSLLGTDPITKNIQYF
CDR3 DNA: TGTGCCAGCAGTCTTTTGGGGACAGACCCAATAACCAAAAACATTCAGTACTTC

CDR3 length: 13
D gene: TRBD1
J gene: TRBJ1-2
clone size: NA
V gene: TRBV30
CDR3 protein: CAWSSTGVYGYTF
CDR3 DNA: TGTGCCTGGAGTTCGACAGGGGTCTATGGCTACACCTTC

CDR3 length: 14
D gene: TRBD1
J gene: TRBJ2-3
clone size: NA
V gene: TRBV11-2
CDR3 protein: CASSGTVAGDTQYF
CDR3 DNA: TGTGCCAGCAGCGGGACAGTGGCCGGAGATACGCAGTATTTT

CDR3 length: 14
D gene: TRBD2
J gene: TRBJ2-7
clone size: NA
V gene: TRBV5-1
CDR3 protein: CASSAQRGKNEQYF
CDR3 DNA: TGCGCCAGCAGCGCGCAGCGGGGCAAGAACGAGCAGTACTTC